These 31 T cell receptor beta chains originate from one sample sequenced in a study of response to subunit inactivated influenza vaccine. MiXCR was run by TCRdb on the RT-PCR reads, yielding one entry per CDR3 protein. The data contain almost 600,000 distinct CDR3 sequences, 14% of them seen just once; the ten biggest clones take up 11%. The sequencing used PBMCs from blood, collected 11 to 12 days after vaccination. These receptor sequences come from a man between 45 and 60 years old who received an inactivated influenza vaccine.

This chain uses TRBV28 with TRBJ2-4; 11 nucleotides match TRBD2. Unmatched junction bases numbered 7, after V lost 8 bases and J lost 10 bases. The CDR3 consists of 13 residues. The germline V gene has CDR1 MDHEN and CDR2 SYDVKM. The CDR3 DNA follows: TGTGCCAGCGGATTAGCGGGAGGGTTAATTCAGTACTTC. Its translation is CASGLAGGLIQYF.

This clonotype was seen many times. The genes are TRBV29-1 and TRBJ2-1, with D perhaps TRBD1 or TRBD2 (6 bases each). V was clipped by 8 bases and J by 4 bases, with 18 bases between them. This CDR3 has 14 residues. Germline V lookup: CDR1 SQVTM, CDR2 ANQGSEA. The CDR3 DNA follows: TGCAGCTTGACGGAAGGGGGGTCGTACAATGAGCAGTTCTTC. Protein product: CSLTEGGSYNEQFF.

This rearrangement joins TRBV24-1 to TRBJ2-5; no clear D. From germline, CDR1 is KGHDR and CDR2 SFDVKD. This CDR3 has 12 residues. The V end lost 1 base, the J end lost 5 bases, and 4 bases lay between the germline ends. CDR3 bases: TGTGCCACCAGTGATTTTCGGGAGACCCAGTACTTC. Translated: CATSDFRETQYF.

J is TRBJ1-5 and V is TRBV6-2 or TRBV6-3; D perhaps matches TRBD1 (5 bases). Germline V gene data show CDR1 as MNHEY and CDR2 as SVGEGT. The CDR3 has 15 residues. Trimming removed 2 bases at V and 3 bases at J, with 11 bases between. The CDR3 here is CASSYSGGVNQPQHF. The CDR3 nucleotides read TGTGCCAGCAGTTACAGTGGGGGGGTCAATCAGCCCCAGCATTTT.

The sample holds a few counts of this clonotype. The rearrangement links TRBV27 to TRBJ1-6, with a tentative D call TRBD1 (6 bases). The CDR3 spans 15 residues. The ends were cut back, 3 bases at V and 7 bases at J, with 13 bases in the middle. Germline CDR1 is MNHEY and CDR2 is SMNVEV (reference sequence). The DNA of the CDR3 is TGTGCCAGCAGTTTGGAGGGGACACCAAATTCACCCCTCCACTTT. Its protein product is CASSLEGTPNSPLHF.

The chain uses TRBV7-9 and TRBJ2-1; 8 bases line up with TRBD1. Germline assignment: CDR1 SEHNR and CDR2 FQNEAQ (reference sequence). V lost 3 bases and J lost 6; bases outside the gene matches: 10. The CDR3 has 16 residues. CDR3 sequence: CASSFRTGLRVNEQFF. CDR3 nucleotides: TGTGCCAGCAGCTTCCGGACAGGGCTCCGGGTCAATGAGCAGTTCTTC.

The chain couples TRBV2 to TRBJ2-7; tentatively, D is TRBD2 (6 bases). From germline, CDR1 is SNHLY and CDR2 FYNNEI. V was cut by 5 bases and J by 3 bases, with 20 bases left in between. The CDR3 totals 16 residues. In DNA form, the CDR3 reads TGTGCCAGCAGTTTAAAAACTAGCAAAGACGGCTACGAGCAGTACTTC. This encodes CASSLKTSKDGYEQYF.

This rearrangement joins TRBV3-1 to TRBJ2-3; D gene uncertain. CDR3 length: 15 amino acids. V lost 0 bases and J lost 0, with 7 bases in between. The germline gives CDR1 LGHDT, CDR2 YNNKEL (reference sequence). The CDR3 DNA reads TGTGCCAGCAGCCAAGACCCGACTAGCACAGATACGCAGTATTTT. Translated, it gives CASSQDPTSTDTQYF.

The rearrangement joins TRBV6-1 to TRBJ2-1; D is ambiguous. Trimming pared 8 bases from V and 4 bases from J, leaving 12 bases between. The CDR3 contains 13 residues. CDR1 is MNHNS and CDR2 is SASEGT in the germline V gene. The CDR3 nucleotides are TGTGCCAGCGCCCGGACCGAGTACAATGAGCAGTTCTTC. Its protein is CASARTEYNEQFF.

This clonotype was counted many times. This chain joins TRBV18 and TRBJ2-4, with D possibly matching TRBD2 (6 bases). The CDR3 loop spans 14 amino acids. Germline CDR1 reads KGHSH; CDR2 reads LQKENI. Trimming stripped 3 bases from V and 3 bases from J, with 9 bases between. This CDR3 is CASSPGGVKNIQYF. The CDR3 region has the DNA TGTGCCAGCTCACCGGGCGGGGTCAAAAACATTCAGTACTTC. Variable domain in full (rest from reference TRBV18 and TRBJ2-4): NAGVMQNPRHLVRRRGQEARLRCSPMKGHSHVYWYRQLPEEGLKFMVYLQKENIIDESGMPKERFSAEFPKEGPSILRIQQVVRGDSAAYFCASSPGGVKNIQYFGAGTRLSVL.

This clonotype was counted a few times. The rearrangement links TRBV20-1 to TRBJ1-1; TRBD1 might be the D (6 bases). CDR1 DFQATT and CDR2 SNEGSKA come from the germline V gene (reference sequence). The CDR3 runs 15 residues. The V end lost 0 bases, the J end lost 5 bases, and 16 bases lay between the germline ends. The CDR3 sequence is CSARDPAQGGTEAFF. CDR3 bases: TGCAGTGCTAGAGATCCGGCACAGGGCGGGACTGAAGCTTTCTTT.

This chain uses TRBV20-1 with TRBJ2-3; 8 nucleotides line up with TRBD2. The germline V gene has CDR1 DFQATT and CDR2 SNEGSKA (reference sequence). This CDR3 has 16 residues. Trimming cost V 3 bases and J 6 bases; bases outside gene matches: 14. CDR3 protein: CSASGGGTQSFDTQYF. Written as DNA, the CDR3 is TGCAGTGCTAGCGGCGGGGGGACTCAATCCTTCGATACGCAGTATTTT.

V and J are TRBV6-1 and TRBJ2-7; 11 bases are shared with TRBD1. Trimming cost V 6 bases and J 2 bases; bases outside gene matches: 6. The CDR3 runs 15 residues. The germline gives CDR1 MNHNS, CDR2 SASEGT. CDR3 coding DNA: TGTGCCAGCAGCCGGGGACAGGGGGGAACCTACGAGCAGTACTTC. This gives the protein CASSRGQGGTYEQYF.

The chain has TRBV29-1 and TRBJ2-3; perhaps TRBD1 as D (5 bases). CDR3 length: 15 amino acids. Trimming left V 2 bases short and J 2 bases short, with 14 bases between. The germline V gene encodes CDR1 SQVTM and CDR2 ANQGSEA. DNA for the CDR3: TGCAGCGTTGAATCGCTTCCCGGACACACAGATACGCAGTATTTT. The encoded protein is CSVESLPGHTDTQYF.

With regard to this clonotype: A much larger clone lies a single base off, so this may be a read error. This rearrangement joins TRBV13 to TRBJ2-5; D ambiguous. Germline V gene data show CDR1 as PRHDT and CDR2 as FYEKMQ (reference sequence). The CDR3 spans 14 residues. The CDR3 here is CAISFGDLQETQYF. The DNA for the CDR3 is TGTGCCATCAGCTTTGGGGATCTCCAAGAGACCCAGTACTTC.

This rearrangement joins TRBV6-5 to TRBJ2-7; 9 nucleotides match TRBD1. The CDR3 has 16 residues. Germline-derived CDR1 and CDR2 are MNHEY and SVGAGI. Trimming at V came to 0 bases and at J to 0 bases, leaving 3 bases not matched to a gene. Here the CDR3 reads CASSYSDRGSSYEQYF. Written as DNA, the CDR3 is TGTGCCAGCAGTTACTCCGACAGGGGGTCCTCCTACGAGCAGTACTTC.

This clonotype turned up a few times. This chain joins TRBV6-2 or TRBV6-3 and TRBJ2-6; D unresolved. The V gene's germline CDR1 is MNHEY and CDR2 SVGEGT. The V and J ends lost 0 bases and 0 bases respectively, with 9 bases between them. This CDR3 contains 17 residues. The CDR3 DNA sequence: TGTGCCAGCAGTTACTCGTTCTGGGTCTCTGGGGCCAACGTCCTGACTTTC. Protein: CASSYSFWVSGANVLTF.

The chain carries TRBV27 and TRBJ1-2; D unresolved. V dropped 5 bases and J dropped 7 bases, with 17 bases sitting between them. The germline CDR1 and CDR2 sequences are MNHEY and SMNVEV (reference sequence). The CDR3 extends over 14 amino acids. CDR3 residues: CASSPSGGLSGYTF. The CDR3 DNA reads as TGTGCCAGCAGTCCCTCGGGCGGATTAAGTGGCTACACCTTC.

This clonotype was detected ten times or more. The J gene is TRBJ2-7, the V gene TRBV12-3 or TRBV12-4, with 8 bases that match TRBD1. CDR3 length equals 13 residues. The V gene end was trimmed by 3 bases and the J gene end by 3 bases; junction bases not matched to a gene: 1. This CDR3 reads CASSFGTGYEQYF. The DNA for the CDR3 is TGTGCCAGCAGTTTCGGGACAGGCTACGAGCAGTACTTC.

This clonotype appeared a few times. The chain has TRBV3-1 and TRBJ2-5; 15 nucleotides line up with TRBD2. CDR3 length equals 18 residues. The ends lost 3 bases at V and 5 bases at J; junction bases unmatched: 10. The germline gives CDR1 LGHDT, CDR2 YNNKEL (reference sequence). The CDR3 is CASSQLGLAGGPKETQYF. The DNA of the CDR3 is TGTGCCAGCAGCCAGTTAGGACTAGCGGGAGGGCCTAAGGAGACCCAGTACTTC.

This clonotype was found a few times. The gene calls are TRBV2 and TRBJ2-7, with 11 bases fitting TRBD2. This CDR3 spans 16 amino acids. Per the germline V gene, CDR1 is SNHLY and CDR2 is FYNNEI. With 6 bases clipped from V and 3 bases from J, the junction kept 10 bases outside the gene matches. The CDR3 region has the DNA TGTGCCAGCAGCGCTACTAGCGGGAGCCGCCTCTACGAGCAGTACTTC. Its protein product is CASSATSGSRLYEQYF.

This clonotype appeared many times. This chain joins TRBV4-1 and TRBJ2-3; D perhaps matches TRBD2 (5 bases). Germline V gives CDR1 MGHRA, CDR2 YSYEKL. V was cut by 4 bases and J by 5 bases, with 16 bases left in between. The CDR3 totals 15 residues. CDR3 in amino acids: CASSRGRAGEDTQYF. The CDR3 DNA reads as TGCGCCAGCAGCCGTGGACGGGCCGGGGAAGATACGCAGTATTTT.

This clonotype was counted a few times. The rearrangement uses TRBV11-2 and TRBJ2-3; 12 nucleotides match TRBD2. The germline V gene encodes CDR1 SGHAT and CDR2 FQNNGV. After removal of 5 bases from V and 1 base from J, the junction contained 10 bases not matched to a gene. The CDR3 is 18 residues long. The CDR3 DNA follows: TGTGCCAGCAGCCCTCGACTAGCGGGAGTGTCGGGCACAGATACGCAGTATTTT. It yields the protein CASSPRLAGVSGTDTQYF.

This clonotype was seen only a few times. The chain carries TRBV28 and TRBJ2-1, with no clear D. Trimming removed 3 bases from V and 0 bases from J, with 12 bases in between. The length of the CDR3 is 16 residues. The germline gives CDR1 MDHEN, CDR2 SYDVKM. The CDR3 here is CASSFFPLSSYNEQFF. The CDR3 nucleotides read TGTGCCAGCAGTTTCTTCCCATTGAGCTCCTACAATGAGCAGTTCTTC.

With respect to this clonotype: Being one base from a much bigger clone, this may be a read error. The rearrangement uses TRBV28 and TRBJ2-7; 9 bases align to TRBD1. After removal of 2 bases from V and 3 bases from J, the junction contained 8 bases not matched to a gene. The CDR3 length is 16 residues. Per the germline V gene, CDR1 is MDHEN and CDR2 is SYDVKM. This chain's CDR3 is CASSLMTGGIRYEQYF. CDR3 DNA: TGTGCCAGCAGTTTAATGACAGGGGGAATTCGCTACGAGCAGTACTTC.

V usage is TRBV20-1 and J usage is TRBJ1-4; the D gene is possibly TRBD1 (5 bases). Germline CDR1 DFQATT, CDR2 SNEGSKA (reference sequence). V lost 4 bases and J lost 1, with 10 bases in between. The CDR3 is 14 residues long. CDR3 DNA: TGCAGTGCTACAGGGCCTCTAACTAATGAAAAACTGTTTTTT. This translates into CSATGPLTNEKLFF.

The V and J genes are TRBV7-2 and TRBJ2-5; 9 positions match TRBD1. This CDR3 comprises 19 residues. Unmatched junction bases numbered 20, after V lost 1 base and J lost 8 bases. Germline values: CDR1 SGHTA, CDR2 FQGNSA. The CDR3 protein is CASSLGPGQGPNFRSTQYF. CDR3 nucleotide sequence: TGTGCCAGCAGCTTAGGGCCCGGACAGGGGCCTAATTTTCGGAGTACCCAGTACTTC.

V usage is TRBV9 and J usage is TRBJ2-2; D remains ambiguous. Germline V gives CDR1 SGDLS, CDR2 YYNGEE. CDR3 size: 14 residues. V lost 0 bases and J 3 bases, leaving 6 bases between the germline ends. CDR3 protein: CASSVVSDTGELFF. CDR3 nucleotides: TGTGCCAGCAGCGTAGTATCAGACACCGGGGAGCTGTTTTTT. Full variable domain (remainder filled in from reference TRBV9 and TRBJ2-2): DSGVTQTPKHLITATGQRVTLRCSPRSGDLSVYWYQQSLDQGLQFLIQYYNGEERAKGNILERFSAQQFPDLHSELNLSSLELGDSALYFCASSVVSDTGELFFGEGSRLTVL.

The genes are TRBV24-1 and TRBJ2-5, with no clear D. The V end lost 0 bases, the J end lost 2 bases, and 3 bases lay between the germline ends. This CDR3 comprises 13 residues. Germline V gives CDR1 KGHDR, CDR2 SFDVKD. CDR3 DNA: TGTGCCACCAGTGATTTGTGGCAAGAGACCCAGTACTTC. Translation: CATSDLWQETQYF.

The chain carries TRBV28 and TRBJ1-5; 7 nucleotides line up with TRBD1. This CDR3 has 15 amino acids. Trimming removed 4 bases from V and 7 bases from J; junction bases left unmatched: 10. CDR1 and CDR2 from the germline V gene are MDHEN and SYDVKM. The CDR3 spells CASSSSRGPRQPQHF. As DNA, the CDR3 is TGTGCCAGCAGTTCCTCTAGGGGGCCTCGGCAGCCCCAGCATTTT.

This clonotype occurred once. The chain has TRBV12-3 or TRBV12-4 and TRBJ2-2; no reliable D call. The CDR3 is made up of 17 amino acids. With 3 bases removed from V and 2 bases from J, the gap between germline ends came to 16 bases. DNA of the CDR3: TGTGCCAGCAGTTTTTGGGCATCGGGCCGAAACACCGGGGAGCTGTTTTTT. Translated, it gives CASSFWASGRNTGELFF.